The 8 T cell receptor beta chains given below trace back to one sample, sequenced in a study of beta chain features in type 1 diabetes. What these receptors recognize is not known. The authors reverse transcribed all of the isolated RNA, so sequencing captured expressed TCRB transcripts. Sequencing was performed with immunoSEQ multiplex PCR; in TCRdb, only in-frame clones are kept and a portion is missing. In the table there are about 660,000 clones, roughly 13% of which are singletons. Study results and caveats: Across all four CD4+ subsets, people with type 1 diabetes showed modestly shorter TCRB CDR3s.

The sequenced sample consisted of naive CD4+ T cells from blood. Receptors were obtained from a man between 18 and 35 years old with type 1 diabetes.

The chain is built from TRBV28 and TRBJ2-7, with no clear D. V lost 5 bases and J lost 2, with 7 bases in between. The germline gives CDR1 MDHEN, CDR2 SYDVKM. CDR3 length: 12 residues. The CDR3 spells CASSIGTYEQYF. CDR3 bases: TGTGCCAGCAGTATAGGGACCTACGAGCAGTACTTC. The full variable domain, completed using reference TRBV28 and TRBJ2-7, is DVKVTQSSRYLVKRTGEKVFLECVQDMDHENMFWYRQDPGLGLRLIYFSYDVKMKEKGDIPEGYSVSREKKERFSLILESASTNQTSMYLCASSIGTYEQYFGPGTRLTVT.

There are a few counts of this clone. The chain links TRBV10-3 to TRBJ2-7, with TRBD1 matching over 7 bases. The CDR3 consists of 12 residues. The germline V gene encodes CDR1 ENHRY and CDR2 SYGVKD. V was clipped by 6 bases and J by 2 bases; unmatched bases: 1. The CDR3 coding sequence is TGTGCCATCAGCGGGACAGCCTACGAGCAGTACTTC. It translates to CAISGTAYEQYF.

In nucleotides, the CDR3 is TGTGCCATCAGTGACCTGAGCGGGGGTGTTACCGGGGAGCTGTTTTTT. This translates into CAISDLSGGVTGELFF. V is TRBV10-3 and J is TRBJ2-2, with 8 bases that match TRBD2. Trimming at V came to 3 bases and at J to 5 bases, leaving 8 bases not matched to a gene. The CDR3 extends over 16 amino acids. CDR1 is ENHRY, CDR2 SYGVKD, per germline.

CDR3 residues: CASSFWGLTNTGELFF. In nucleotides, the CDR3 is TGTGCCAGCAGCTTTTGGGGACTGACGAACACCGGGGAGCTGTTTTTT. The J gene is TRBJ2-2, the V gene TRBV13, with a possible D match to TRBD2 (6 bases). The germline gives CDR1 PRHDT, CDR2 FYEKMQ (reference sequence). The V gene lost 3 bases and the J gene lost 0 bases, with 11 bases spanning the gap. The CDR3 sequence is 16 residues long.

V usage is TRBV6-5 and J usage is TRBJ1-6; D is undetermined. V shed 6 bases and J shed 18 bases, with 15 bases lying between them. CDR1 is MNHEY and CDR2 is SVGAGI in the germline V gene. This CDR3 region has 11 residues. CDR3 in amino acids: CASSADPLAHF. In DNA, the CDR3 is TGTGCCAGCAGCGCCGATCCCCTGGCCCACTTT.

This clone was picked up a small number of times. V and J are TRBV30 and TRBJ2-1, with a tentative D call TRBD2 (5 bases). Trimming shortened V by 8 bases and J by 4 bases, and 18 bases separated the two germline ends. This CDR3 spans 14 amino acids. In germline, CDR1 is GTSNPN, CDR2 SVGIG (reference sequence). The CDR3 coding sequence is TGTGCCCCCGCCTTGGCTAGCCCGTACAATGAGCAGTTCTTC. It encodes CAPALASPYNEQFF.

This clone turned up a few times. This rearrangement joins TRBV7-9 to TRBJ1-2; D is undetermined. The V and J ends lost 0 bases and 4 bases respectively, with 12 bases between them. The germline gives CDR1 SEHNR, CDR2 FQNEAQ (reference sequence). The length of the CDR3 is 15 residues. CDR3 nucleotide sequence: TGTGCCAGCAGCTTAGCGCAAGGGTTCGGCTATGGCTACACCTTC. This codes for CASSLAQGFGYGYTF.

This clone was seen a few times. The chain links TRBV5-4 to TRBJ1-1, with TRBD1 as a possible D gene (5 bases). The CDR3 sequence is 14 residues long. The germline V gene has CDR1 SGHNT and CDR2 YYREEE (reference sequence). The V end lost 4 bases, the J end lost 11 bases, and 21 bases lay between the germline ends. The CDR3 is CASSREVQGRDAFF. CDR3 in DNA: TGTGCCAGCAGCCGGGAAGTCCAGGGAAGGGATGCTTTCTTT.